These 13 T cell receptor beta chains came from one sample sequenced in a study of T-cell memory formation after mild COVID-19. TCRdb recomputed calls from the 5' RACE reads with MiXCR, one row per CDR3 protein. Of about 540,000 distinct CDR3 sequences in the sample, about a fifth were seen once. Specimen: PBMCs or a T cell subset sorted from them (not recorded which). The receptors here all came from an adult woman who had mild COVID-19 (a few samples of this study predate the infection). Cell type and time point are not known.

This clonotype showed up just a few times. This chain uses TRBV6-1 with TRBJ2-1; D is possibly TRBD2 (5 bases). Germline assignment: CDR1 MNHNS and CDR2 SASEGT. V was pared by 3 bases and J by 10 bases, with 19 bases between. This CDR3 region has 15 residues. CDR3 region: CASSEEAVVTREQFF. CDR3 DNA: TGTGCCAGCAGTGAGGAAGCGGTTGTTACAAGGGAGCAGTTCTTC.

The V and J genes are TRBV12-3 or TRBV12-4 and TRBJ2-7; D ambiguous. The CDR3 runs 16 residues. The V and J ends lost 3 bases and 3 bases respectively, with 18 bases between them. Written as DNA, the CDR3 is TGTGCCAGCAGTTTCACCCCACAACGAACCGGCTACGAGCAGTACTTC. This encodes CASSFTPQRTGYEQYF.

The chain links TRBV29-1 to TRBJ2-7, with TRBD1 identical over 7 bases. The CDR3 totals 13 residues. V lost 3 bases to trimming and J lost 3 bases; unmatched junction nucleotides: 5. Germline CDR1 reads SQVTM; CDR2 reads ANQGSEA. CDR3 protein: CSVEGQRYYEQYF. The CDR3 coding sequence is TGCAGCGTTGAGGGACAGAGATACTACGAGCAGTACTTC.

V usage is TRBV12-3 or TRBV12-4 and J usage is TRBJ2-4, with 10 bases matching TRBD2. CDR3 length: 19 amino acids. V lost 2 bases to trimming and J lost 12 bases; unmatched junction nucleotides: 22. This chain's CDR3 is CASSLRALLSGRARSAQYF. Here the CDR3 DNA reads TGTGCCAGCAGTTTAAGGGCACTGCTGAGCGGGAGGGCGAGGAGTGCTCAGTACTTC.

This clonotype turned up a few times. J is TRBJ2-7 and V is TRBV6-5, with 14 bases lining up with TRBD2. The CDR3 has 17 residues. Looked up from germline, CDR1 is MNHEY and CDR2 is SVGAGI. After removal of 2 bases from V and 3 bases from J, the junction contained 6 bases not matched to a gene. CDR3 nucleotide sequence: TGTGCCAGCAGTTACCCTGGGACTAGCGGGAGATTCTACGAGCAGTACTTC. Protein product: CASSYPGTSGRFYEQYF.

This clonotype came up a few times. The rearrangement links TRBV7-2 to TRBJ2-7; unclear D gene. The length of the CDR3 is 14 residues. V was cut by 3 bases and J by 2 bases, with 11 bases left in between. The V gene's germline CDR1 is SGHTA and CDR2 FQGNSA. The CDR3 reads CASSFERSAYEQYF. CDR3 DNA: TGTGCCAGCAGCTTCGAACGCTCCGCCTACGAGCAGTACTTC.

This clonotype has ten or more counts. The rearrangement links TRBV3-1 to TRBJ1-1; D is perhaps TRBD1 (5 bases). Germline-derived CDR1 and CDR2 are LGHDT and YNNKEL (reference sequence). This CDR3 contains 15 residues. V lost 3 bases to trimming and J lost 1 base, with 12 bases between them. CDR3 in amino acids: CASSQPGRRNTEAFF. The CDR3 DNA is TGTGCCAGCAGCCAGCCGGGACGGCGGAACACTGAAGCTTTCTTT. Full variable domain (rest looked up from reference TRBV3-1 and TRBJ1-1): DTAVSQTPKYLVTQMGNDKSIKCEQNLGHDTMYWYKQDSKKFLKIMFSYNNKELIINETVPNRFSPKSPDKAHLNLHINSLELGDSAVYFCASSQPGRRNTEAFFGQGTRLTVV.

This clonotype was found many times. The chain has TRBV5-1 and TRBJ1-1; D gene ambiguous. CDR1 and CDR2 from the germline V gene are SGHRS and YFSETQ. The CDR3 has 14 residues. Trimming removed 0 bases from V and 1 base from J, with 7 bases in between. The CDR3 coding sequence is TGCGCCAGCAGCTTGGGGGCGCAGAACACTGAAGCTTTCTTT. This encodes CASSLGAQNTEAFF.

This clonotype was seen more than once but under ten times. The rearrangement uses TRBV27 and TRBJ2-3; TRBD2 matches 8 bases. This CDR3 comprises 15 residues. V was pared by 3 bases and J by 7 bases, with 9 bases of the junction left unmatched. From germline, CDR1 is MNHEY and CDR2 SMNVEV (reference sequence). For the CDR3, the DNA is TGTGCCAGCAGTTTCGCGAGCGGGAGCGGCAATACGCAGTATTTT. It is translated as CASSFASGSGNTQYF.

This chain uses TRBV20-1 with TRBJ1-2; unclear D gene. Germline CDR1 is DFQATT and CDR2 is SNEGSKA (reference sequence). V lost 3 bases, J lost 4 bases, and 21 bases lay in between. The CDR3 has 16 amino acids. In DNA, the CDR3 is TGCAGTGCTAGTAGGACGGCCGGGCCGGGGTCCTATGGCTACACCTTC. It is translated as CSASRTAGPGSYGYTF.

The rearrangement uses TRBV6-5 and TRBJ2-3, with D perhaps assigned TRBD1 or TRBD2 (5 bases each). This CDR3 contains 14 residues. Trimming left V 7 bases short and J 0 bases short, with 11 bases between. Germline assignment: CDR1 MNHEY and CDR2 SVGAGI. DNA for the CDR3: TGTGCCAGCAATACGGGACGGAGCACAGATACGCAGTATTTT. As protein: CASNTGRSTDTQYF.

This chain uses TRBV12-3 or TRBV12-4 with TRBJ2-2, with 12 bases aligning to TRBD2. Germline trimming cut 6 bases from V and 6 bases from J; bases unmatched to any gene: 5. CDR3 length: 15 residues. The CDR3: CASSWGLAGAGELFF. The CDR3 DNA sequence: TGTGCCAGCAGCTGGGGACTAGCGGGCGCCGGGGAGCTGTTTTTT.

This chain connects TRBV7-2 to TRBJ2-7; D tentatively reads TRBD1 or TRBD2 (5 bases each). Germline-derived CDR1 and CDR2 are SGHTA and FQGNSA. The ends were cut back, 8 bases at V and 1 base at J, with 12 bases in the middle. This CDR3 is 13 amino acids long. Written as DNA, the CDR3 is TGTGCCAGCCGAGAGGGACCTTCCTACGAGCAGTACTTC. Amino acid sequence: CASREGPSYEQYF.